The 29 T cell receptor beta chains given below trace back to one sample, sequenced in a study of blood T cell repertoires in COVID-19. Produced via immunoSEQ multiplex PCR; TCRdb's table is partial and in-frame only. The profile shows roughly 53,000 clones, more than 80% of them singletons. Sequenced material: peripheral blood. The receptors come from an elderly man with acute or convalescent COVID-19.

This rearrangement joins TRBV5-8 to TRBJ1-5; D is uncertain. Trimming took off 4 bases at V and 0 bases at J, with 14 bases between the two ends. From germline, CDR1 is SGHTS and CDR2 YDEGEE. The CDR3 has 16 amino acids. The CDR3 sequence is CASSPRWRDSNQPQHF. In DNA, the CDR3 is TGTGCCAGCAGCCCTCGGTGGAGGGATAGCAATCAGCCCCAGCATTTT. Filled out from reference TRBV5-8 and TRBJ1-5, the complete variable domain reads EAGVTQSPTHLIKTRGQQATLRCSPISGHTSVYWYQQALGLGLQFLLWYDEGEERNRGNFPPRFSGRQFPNYSSELNVNALELEDSALYLCASSPRWRDSNQPQHFGDGTRLSIL.

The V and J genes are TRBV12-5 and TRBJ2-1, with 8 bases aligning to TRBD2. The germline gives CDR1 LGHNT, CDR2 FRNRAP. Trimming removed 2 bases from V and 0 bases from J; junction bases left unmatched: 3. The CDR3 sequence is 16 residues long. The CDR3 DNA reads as TGTGCTAGTGGTTTGACGGGGGGGAGCTCCTACAATGAGCAGTTCTTC. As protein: CASGLTGGSSYNEQFF.

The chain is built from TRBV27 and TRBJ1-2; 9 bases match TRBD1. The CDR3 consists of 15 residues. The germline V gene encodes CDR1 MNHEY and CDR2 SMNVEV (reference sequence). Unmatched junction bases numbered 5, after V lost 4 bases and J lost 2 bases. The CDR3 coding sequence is TGTGCCAGCAGTTCCTTGGGACAGGGAAACTATGGCTACACCTTC. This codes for CASSSLGQGNYGYTF.

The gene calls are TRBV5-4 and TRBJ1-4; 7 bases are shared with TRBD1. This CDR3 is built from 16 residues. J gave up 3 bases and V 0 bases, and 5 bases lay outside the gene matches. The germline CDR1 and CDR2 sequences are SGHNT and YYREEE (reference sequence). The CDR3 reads CASSLALGQSNEKLFF. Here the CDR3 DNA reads TGTGCCAGCAGCTTGGCCCTGGGACAGTCTAATGAAAAACTGTTTTTT.

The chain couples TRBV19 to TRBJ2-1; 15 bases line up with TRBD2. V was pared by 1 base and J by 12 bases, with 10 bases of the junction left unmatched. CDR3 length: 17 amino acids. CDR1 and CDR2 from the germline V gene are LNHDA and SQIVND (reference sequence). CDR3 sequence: CASSIAGLAGGEGSQFF. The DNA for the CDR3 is TGTGCCAGTAGTATAGCGGGACTAGCGGGGGGCGAGGGTTCGCAGTTCTTC.

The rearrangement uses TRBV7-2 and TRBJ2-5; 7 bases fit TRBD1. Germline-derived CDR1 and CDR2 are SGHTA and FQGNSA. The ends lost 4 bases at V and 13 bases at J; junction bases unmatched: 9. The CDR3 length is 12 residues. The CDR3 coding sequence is TGTGCCAGCAGCTCTGGGGACAGCTATCGGTACTTC. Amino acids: CASSSGDSYRYF.

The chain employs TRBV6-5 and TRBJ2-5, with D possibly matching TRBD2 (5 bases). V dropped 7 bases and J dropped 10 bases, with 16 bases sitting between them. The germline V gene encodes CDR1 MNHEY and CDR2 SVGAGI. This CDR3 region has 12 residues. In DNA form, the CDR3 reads TGTGCCAGCATCTCCCAGCTAGAGGGCCAGTACTTC. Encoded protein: CASISQLEGQYF.

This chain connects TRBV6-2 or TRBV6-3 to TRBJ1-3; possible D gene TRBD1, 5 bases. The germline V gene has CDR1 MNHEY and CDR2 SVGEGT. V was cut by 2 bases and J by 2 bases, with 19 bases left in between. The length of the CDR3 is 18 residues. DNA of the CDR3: TGTGCCAGCAGTTACGGGACTCGGGCTCGGAGACCTGGAAACACCATATATTTT. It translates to CASSYGTRARRPGNTIYF.

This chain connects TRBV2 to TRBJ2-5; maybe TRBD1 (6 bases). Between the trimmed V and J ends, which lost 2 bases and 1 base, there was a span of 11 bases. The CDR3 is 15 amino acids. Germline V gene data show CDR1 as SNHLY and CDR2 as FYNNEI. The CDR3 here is CASSEQRTVQETQYF. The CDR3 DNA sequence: TGTGCCAGCAGTGAACAAAGGACAGTCCAAGAGACCCAGTACTTC. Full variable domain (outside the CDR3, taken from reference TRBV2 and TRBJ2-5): EPEVTQTPSHQVTQMGQEVILRCVPISNHLYFYWYRQILGQKVEFLVSFYNNEISEKSEIFDDQFSVERPDGSNFTLKIRSTKLEDSAMYFCASSEQRTVQETQYFGPGTRLLVL.

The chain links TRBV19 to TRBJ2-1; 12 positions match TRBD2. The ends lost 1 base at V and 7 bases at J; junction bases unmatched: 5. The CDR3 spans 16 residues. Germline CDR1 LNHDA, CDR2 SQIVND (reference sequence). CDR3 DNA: TGTGCCAGTAGTATAGCTCTAGCGGGGGGGCCGAATGAGCAGTTCTTC. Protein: CASSIALAGGPNEQFF.

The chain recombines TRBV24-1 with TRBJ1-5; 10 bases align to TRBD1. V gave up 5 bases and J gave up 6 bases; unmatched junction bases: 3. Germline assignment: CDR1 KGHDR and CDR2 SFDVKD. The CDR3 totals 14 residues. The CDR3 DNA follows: TGTGCCACCAGTGGACAGGGGGCACCTCAGCCCCAGCATTTT. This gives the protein CATSGQGAPQPQHF.

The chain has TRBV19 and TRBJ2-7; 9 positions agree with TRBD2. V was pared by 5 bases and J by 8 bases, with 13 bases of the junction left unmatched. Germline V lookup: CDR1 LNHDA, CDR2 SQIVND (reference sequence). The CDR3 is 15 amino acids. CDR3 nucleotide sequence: TGTGCCAGTAGTCTCGGGACTAGCCCTGGGGAAAAGCAGTACTTC. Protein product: CASSLGTSPGEKQYF.

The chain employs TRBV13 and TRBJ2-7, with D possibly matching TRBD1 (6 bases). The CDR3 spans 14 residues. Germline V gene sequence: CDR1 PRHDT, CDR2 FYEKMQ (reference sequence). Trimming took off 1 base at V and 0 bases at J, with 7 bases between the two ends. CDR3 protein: CASSLDRASYEQYF. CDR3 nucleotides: TGTGCCAGCAGCTTAGACAGGGCCTCCTACGAGCAGTACTTC.

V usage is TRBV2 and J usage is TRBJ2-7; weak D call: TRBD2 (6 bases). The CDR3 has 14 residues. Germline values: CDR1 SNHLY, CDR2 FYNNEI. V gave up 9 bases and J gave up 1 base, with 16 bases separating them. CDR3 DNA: TGTGCCAGAGTTGAGCGGGCCTGGTCCTACGAGCAGTACTTC. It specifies CARVERAWSYEQYF.

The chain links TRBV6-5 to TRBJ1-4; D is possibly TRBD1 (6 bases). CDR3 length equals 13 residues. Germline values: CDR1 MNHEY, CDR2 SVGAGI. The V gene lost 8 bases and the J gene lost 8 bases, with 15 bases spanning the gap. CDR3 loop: CASANRADEKLFF. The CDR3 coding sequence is TGTGCCAGCGCAAACAGGGCGGACGAAAAACTGTTTTTT.

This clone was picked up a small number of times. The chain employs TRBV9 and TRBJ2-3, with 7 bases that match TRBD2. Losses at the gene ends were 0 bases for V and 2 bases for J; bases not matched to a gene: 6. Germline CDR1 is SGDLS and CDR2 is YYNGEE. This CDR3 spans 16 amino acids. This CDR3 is CASSVDNGGTTDTQYF. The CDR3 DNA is TGTGCCAGCAGCGTAGACAACGGGGGGACCACAGATACGCAGTATTTT.

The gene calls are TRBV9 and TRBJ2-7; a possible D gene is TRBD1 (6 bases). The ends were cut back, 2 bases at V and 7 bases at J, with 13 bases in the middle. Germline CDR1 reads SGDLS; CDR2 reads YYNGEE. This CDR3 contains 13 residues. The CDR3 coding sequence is TGTGCCAGCAGCGTGGACAGTACTTTGGAGCAGTACTTC. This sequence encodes CASSVDSTLEQYF.

This CDR3 is CASRAGSGGDETQYF. The CDR3 nucleotides are TGCGCCAGCAGGGCGGGTAGCGGGGGGGATGAGACCCAGTACTTC. This chain uses TRBV10-2 with TRBJ2-5, with 11 bases aligning to TRBD2. This CDR3 has 15 amino acids. Germline V gene lookup returns CDR1 WSHSY and CDR2 SAAADI. The J segment lost 5 bases and the V segment lost 6 bases, leaving 8 bases of the junction unmatched.

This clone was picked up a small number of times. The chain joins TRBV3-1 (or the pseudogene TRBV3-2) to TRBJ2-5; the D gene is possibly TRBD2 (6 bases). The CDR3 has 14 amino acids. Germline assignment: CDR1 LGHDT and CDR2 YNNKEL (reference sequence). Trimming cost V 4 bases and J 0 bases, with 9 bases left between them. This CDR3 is CASSRAGYQETQYF. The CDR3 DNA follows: TGTGCCAGCAGCCGGGCGGGGTACCAAGAGACCCAGTACTTC.

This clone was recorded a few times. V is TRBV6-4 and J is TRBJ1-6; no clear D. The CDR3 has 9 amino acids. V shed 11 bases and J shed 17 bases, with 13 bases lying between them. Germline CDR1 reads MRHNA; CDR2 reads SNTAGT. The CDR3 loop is CARDSNVHF. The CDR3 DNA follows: TGTGCCCGAGATTCGAACGTCCACTTT.

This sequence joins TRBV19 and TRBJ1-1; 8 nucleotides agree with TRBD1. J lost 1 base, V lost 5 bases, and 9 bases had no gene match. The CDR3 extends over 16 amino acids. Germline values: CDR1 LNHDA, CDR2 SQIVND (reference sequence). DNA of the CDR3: TGTGCCAGTAGTTCCCAGGGGGCCCCCTCGAACACTGAAGCTTTCTTT. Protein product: CASSSQGAPSNTEAFF.

The CDR3 spells CASSPQTGLGTTEAFF. CDR3 DNA sequence: TGTGCCAGCAGCCCTCAGACAGGGCTGGGGACCACTGAAGCTTTCTTT. The rearrangement links TRBV5-4 to TRBJ1-1, with 7 bases aligning to TRBD1. CDR3 size: 16 residues. V gave up 4 bases and J gave up 4 bases; unmatched junction bases: 13. Germline lookup yields CDR1 SGHNT and CDR2 YYREEE (reference sequence).

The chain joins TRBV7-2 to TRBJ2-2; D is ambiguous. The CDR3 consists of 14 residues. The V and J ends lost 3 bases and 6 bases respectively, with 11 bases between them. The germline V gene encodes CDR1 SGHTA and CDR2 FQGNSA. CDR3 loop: CASSLGRMAGELFF. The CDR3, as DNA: TGTGCCAGCAGCTTGGGCAGGATGGCCGGGGAGCTGTTTTTT.

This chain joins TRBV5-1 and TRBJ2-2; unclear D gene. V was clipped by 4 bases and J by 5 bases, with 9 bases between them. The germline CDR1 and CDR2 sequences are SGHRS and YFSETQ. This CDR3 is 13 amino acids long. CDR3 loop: CASSLRRTGELFF. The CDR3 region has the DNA TGCGCCAGCAGCCTCCGGCGGACCGGGGAGCTGTTTTTT.

For the CDR3, the DNA is TGTGCCAGCAGCCCCGGGGGGGGCTACTCTGGGGCCAACGTCCTGACTTTC. Its translation is CASSPGGGYSGANVLTF. The rearrangement joins TRBV9 to TRBJ2-6; the match to TRBD2 covers 8 bases. CDR1 and CDR2 from the germline V gene are SGDLS and YYNGEE. The CDR3 is made up of 17 amino acids. J gave up 0 bases and V 4 bases, and 6 bases lay outside the gene matches.

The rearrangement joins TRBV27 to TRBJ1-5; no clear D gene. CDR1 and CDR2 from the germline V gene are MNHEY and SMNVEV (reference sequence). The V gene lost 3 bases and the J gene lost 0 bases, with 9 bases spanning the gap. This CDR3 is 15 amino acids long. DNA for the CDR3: TGTGCCAGCAGTTTCGGCAGGCATAGCAATCAGCCCCAGCATTTT. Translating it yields CASSFGRHSNQPQHF.

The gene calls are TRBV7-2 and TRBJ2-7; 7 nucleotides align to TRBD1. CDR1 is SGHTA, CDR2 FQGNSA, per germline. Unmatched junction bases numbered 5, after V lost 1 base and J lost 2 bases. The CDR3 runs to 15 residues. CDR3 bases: TGTGCCAGCAGCTTAGGGGGACAGTTCCCCTACGAGCAGTACTTC. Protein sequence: CASSLGGQFPYEQYF.

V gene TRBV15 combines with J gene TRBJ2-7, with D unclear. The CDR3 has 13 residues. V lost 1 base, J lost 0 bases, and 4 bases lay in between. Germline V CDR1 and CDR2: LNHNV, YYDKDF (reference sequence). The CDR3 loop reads CATSRGHSYEQYF. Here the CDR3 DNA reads TGTGCCACCAGCAGAGGACACTCCTACGAGCAGTACTTC.

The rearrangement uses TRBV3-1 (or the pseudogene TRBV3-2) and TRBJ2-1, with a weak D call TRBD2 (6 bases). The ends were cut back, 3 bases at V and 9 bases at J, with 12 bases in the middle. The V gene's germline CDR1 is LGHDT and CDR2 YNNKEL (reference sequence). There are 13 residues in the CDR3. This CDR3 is CASSQTIGGEQFF. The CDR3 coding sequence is TGTGCCAGCAGCCAGACAATCGGGGGTGAGCAGTTCTTC.